One sample yielded the 22 T cell receptor beta chains listed below, sequenced in a study of cytotoxic CD8 clonotypes in ibrutinib-treated CLL. Repertoires were generated with immunoSEQ multiplex PCR, while TCRdb's copy carries only in-frame clones and drops some. The sample holds 100,000 or so clones, approximately 56% seen once. The sequenced sample was PBMCs, obtained after 24 months of ibrutinib treatment. Receptor source: a human donor with chronic lymphocytic leukemia.

There are a few counts of this clone. V usage is TRBV25-1 and J usage is TRBJ2-7; D may match TRBD1 or TRBD2 (5 bases each). CDR1 and CDR2 (germline): MGHDK, SYGVNS. The CDR3 length is 15 residues. The V end lost 4 bases, the J end lost 6 bases, and 19 bases lay between the germline ends. The CDR3 reads CASSGGSGTPGEQYF. The CDR3, as DNA: TGTGCCAGCAGTGGAGGTTCCGGGACCCCCGGCGAGCAGTACTTC.

Concerning this clone itself: The same CDR3 can be traced to other DNA sequences in this sample. The chain couples TRBV9 to TRBJ2-3; no definite D call. The V and J ends lost 4 bases and 0 bases respectively, with 9 bases between them. This CDR3 has 14 residues. Germline V gene data show CDR1 as SGDLS and CDR2 as YYNGEE. The CDR3 spells CASSLELSTDTQYF. CDR3 DNA sequence: TGTGCCAGCAGCTTGGAACTTAGCACAGATACGCAGTATTTT.

V gene TRBV29-1 combines with J gene TRBJ2-1; no clear D gene. Trimming took 5 bases from V and 0 from J, leaving 17 bases between them. CDR1 and CDR2 from the germline V gene are SQVTM and ANQGSEA. The CDR3 length is 16 residues. CDR3 region: CSVKGGLSYSYNEQFF. CDR3 in DNA: TGCAGCGTTAAGGGCGGTCTGTCCTACTCCTACAATGAGCAGTTCTTC.

The sample holds a few counts of this clone. The J gene is TRBJ1-3, the V gene TRBV7-2; no firm D call. The CDR3 loop spans 16 amino acids. The germline V and J ends were trimmed by 1 base and 2 bases, with 12 bases remaining between them. Germline V lookup: CDR1 SGHTA, CDR2 FQGNSA. CDR3 sequence reads: CASSLGPGSAGNTIYF. The CDR3 region has the DNA TGTGCCAGCAGCTTAGGTCCGGGATCAGCTGGAAACACCATATATTTT. Filled out from reference TRBV7-2 and TRBJ1-3, the complete variable domain reads GAGVSQSPSNKVTEKGKDVELRCDPISGHTALYWYRQSLGQGLEFLIYFQGNSAPDKSGLPSDRFSAERTGGSVSTLTIQRTQQEDSAVYLCASSLGPGSAGNTIYFGEGSWLTVV.

The chain links TRBV19 to TRBJ1-1; D is ambiguous. V dropped 0 bases and J dropped 2 bases, with 10 bases sitting between them. This CDR3 is built from 15 residues. Germline values: CDR1 LNHDA, CDR2 SQIVND (reference sequence). The CDR3, as DNA: TGTGCCAGTAGTATAGATCGGCGGGGAAACACTGAAGCTTTCTTT. It codes for CASSIDRRGNTEAFF.

This clone was seen a single time. The same CDR3 arises from other DNA sequences in this sample as well. This sequence joins TRBV5-1 and TRBJ2-3; a possible D gene is TRBD1 (6 bases). The CDR3 length is 14 residues. Germline V gene data show CDR1 as SGHRS and CDR2 as YFSETQ. V lost 4 bases, J lost 2 bases, and 11 bases lay in between. The CDR3 region is CASSPGQYTDTQYF. CDR3 coding DNA: TGCGCCAGCAGCCCTGGACAGTACACAGATACGCAGTATTTT.

J is TRBJ2-2 and V is TRBV30, with TRBD2 matching over 13 bases. CDR1 and CDR2 from the germline V gene are GTSNPN and SVGIG (reference sequence). The J segment lost 6 bases and the V segment lost 8 bases, leaving 6 bases of the junction unmatched. This CDR3 spans 14 amino acids. CDR3 region: CARPGLAGSGELFF. The DNA for the CDR3 is TGTGCCCGACCGGGACTAGCGGGGTCCGGGGAGCTGTTTTTT. Filled out from reference TRBV30 and TRBJ2-2, the complete variable domain reads SQTIHQWPATLVQPVGSPLSLECTVEGTSNPNLYWYRQAAGRGLQLLFYSVGIGQISSEVPQNLSASRPQDRQFILSSKKLLLSDSGFYLCARPGLAGSGELFFGEGSRLTVL.

V and J are TRBV7-2 and TRBJ2-3; possibly TRBD2 for D (5 bases). CDR1 and CDR2 (germline): SGHTA, FQGNSA. Between the trimmed V and J ends, which lost 2 bases and 4 bases, there was a span of 10 bases. The CDR3 has 14 amino acids. The CDR3 DNA follows: TGTGCCAGCAGCTTACTAGCCCCACCAGATACGCAGTATTTT. Protein product: CASSLLAPPDTQYF.

V usage is TRBV7-9 and J usage is TRBJ1-1, with TRBD1 matching 8 bases. Germline-derived CDR1 and CDR2 are SEHNR and FQNEAQ (reference sequence). This CDR3 region has 15 residues. V was pared by 2 bases and J by 1 base, with 3 bases of the junction left unmatched. The CDR3 loop reads CASSLYTGGNTEAFF. CDR3 DNA: TGTGCCAGCAGCTTATACACAGGGGGGAACACTGAAGCTTTCTTT.

This chain uses TRBV6-5 with TRBJ2-2; D perhaps matches TRBD2 (6 bases). The CDR3 loop spans 15 amino acids. CDR1 and CDR2 (germline): MNHEY, SVGAGI. Deletions cut 0 bases from V and 5 bases from J, with 10 bases between. The CDR3 DNA follows: TGTGCCAGCAGTTACTCGATCGGGGGAACCGGGGAGCTGTTTTTT. It translates to CASSYSIGGTGELFF.

This chain links TRBV20-1 with TRBJ2-1; TRBD1 aligns across 8 bases. The CDR3 has 11 residues. Germline V gives CDR1 DFQATT, CDR2 SNEGSKA (reference sequence). The CDR3 sequence is CAWTGYNEQFF. CDR3 DNA sequence: TGCGCCTGGACAGGGTACAATGAGCAGTTCTTC.

The rearrangement joins TRBV2 to TRBJ2-7, with D perhaps TRBD1 or TRBD2 (7 bases each). The V end was cut by 8 bases, the J end by 7 bases, with 21 bases between. The germline V gene encodes CDR1 SNHLY and CDR2 FYNNEI. The CDR3 has 14 amino acids. CDR3: CASGYRGLNSEQYF. DNA for the CDR3: TGTGCCAGCGGCTACAGGGGACTAAATTCTGAGCAGTACTTC.

The CDR3 bases are TGTGCCTGGGGATCCATTTCCTACGAGCAGTACTTC. Translation gives CAWGSISYEQYF. The chain combines TRBV30 with TRBJ2-7; D remains unclear. The CDR3 is 12 residues long. Trimming removed 5 bases at V and 1 base at J, with 9 bases between. The germline V gene encodes CDR1 GTSNPN and CDR2 SVGIG (reference sequence). Full variable domain (remainder filled in from reference TRBV30 and TRBJ2-7): SQTIHQWPATLVQPVGSPLSLECTVEGTSNPNLYWYRQAAGRGLQLLFYSVGIGQISSEVPQNLSASRPQDRQFILSSKKLLLSDSGFYLCAWGSISYEQYFGPGTRLTVT.

This clone came up once. V gene TRBV21-1 combines with J gene TRBJ2-3; whether TRBD2, the table's D call, matches the DNA was not checked. TRBV21-1 is described as a pseudogene. This CDR3 has 17 amino acids. The DNA of the CDR3 is TGTGCCAGCAGCAAAGCCGGAGCTACCCCTAGCACAGATACGCAGTATTTT. Amino acids: CASSKAGATPSTDTQYF.

The chain combines TRBV18 with TRBJ1-2, with unresolved D. Trimming removed 3 bases at V and 2 bases at J, with 7 bases between. The CDR3 sequence is 13 residues long. Germline lookup yields CDR1 KGHSH and CDR2 LQKENI. CDR3 region: CASSPSDNYGYTF. CDR3 DNA: TGTGCCAGCTCACCGTCGGACAACTATGGCTACACCTTC. The full variable domain, in which reference TRBV18 and TRBJ1-2 provide the parts outside the CDR3, is NAGVMQNPRHLVRRRGQEARLRCSPMKGHSHVYWYRQLPEEGLKFMVYLQKENIIDESGMPKERFSAEFPKEGPSILRIQQVVRGDSAAYFCASSPSDNYGYTFGSGTRLTVV.

The chain links TRBV19 to TRBJ2-7, with TRBD1 identical over 7 bases. Looked up from germline, CDR1 is LNHDA and CDR2 is SQIVND (reference sequence). V lost 5 bases and J lost 4; bases outside the gene matches: 5. The CDR3 covers 13 residues. CDR3: CASSARDSYEQYF. DNA of the CDR3: TGTGCCAGTAGTGCCCGGGACAGTTACGAGCAGTACTTC.

The rearrangement uses TRBV5-5 and TRBJ1-1; D gene ambiguous. Germline V CDR1 and CDR2: SGHKS, YYEKEE (reference sequence). V was pared by 0 bases and J by 1 base, with 7 bases between. The CDR3 runs to 14 residues. The chain's CDR3 is CASSLANTNTEAFF. DNA for the CDR3: TGTGCCAGCAGCTTGGCCAACACGAACACTGAAGCTTTCTTT.

The rearrangement uses TRBV2 and TRBJ2-1, with D perhaps TRBD1 (5 bases). V was clipped by 3 bases and J by 9 bases, with 18 bases between them. This CDR3 comprises 15 residues. Germline CDR1 reads SNHLY; CDR2 reads FYNNEI. The CDR3 here is CASSDGAGLGREQFF. The CDR3 DNA reads TGTGCCAGCAGTGATGGGGCAGGGCTGGGGCGTGAGCAGTTCTTC.

This rearrangement joins TRBV5-1 to TRBJ1-2, with D possibly matching TRBD1 (5 bases). V lost 2 bases to trimming and J lost 2 bases, with 13 bases between them. Germline-derived CDR1 and CDR2 are SGHRS and YFSETQ. The CDR3 is 15 residues long. CDR3 in DNA: TGCGCCAGCAGCTTCACCGGGGCAGGAAACTATGGCTACACCTTC. It yields the protein CASSFTGAGNYGYTF.

V usage is TRBV30 and J usage is TRBJ1-5, with D perhaps matching TRBD1 (5 bases). The CDR3 extends over 15 amino acids. Trimming pared 5 bases from V and 4 bases from J, leaving 18 bases between. Looked up from germline, CDR1 is GTSNPN and CDR2 is SVGIG (reference sequence). CDR3 loop: CAWGSGLEDNQPQHF. The DNA for the CDR3 is TGTGCCTGGGGGTCGGGGCTCGAAGATAATCAGCCCCAGCATTTT.

The chain couples TRBV15 to TRBJ2-7; D may be TRBD1 (5 bases). Germline V CDR1 and CDR2: LNHNV, YYDKDF (reference sequence). Between the trimmed V and J ends, which lost 1 base and 4 bases, there was a span of 5 bases. This CDR3 has 12 amino acids. CDR3 protein: CATSRAGYEQYF. CDR3 coding DNA: TGTGCCACCAGCAGAGCAGGGTACGAGCAGTACTTC.

The CDR3 nucleotides are TGTGCCAGCAAGACCGGGACTAGCGGCGGCGGGACCCAGTACTTC. It translates to CASKTGTSGGGTQYF. V and J are TRBV6-5 and TRBJ2-5, with TRBD2 identical over 11 bases. The CDR3 is made up of 15 amino acids. Trimming removed 7 bases from V and 7 bases from J; junction bases left unmatched: 11. CDR1 MNHEY and CDR2 SVGAGI come from the germline V gene.